Below are 18 T cell receptor beta chains sequenced from a single sample in a study of T cell repertoires in ileal Crohn's disease (dated by TCRdb to the late 2010s). The receptor library was made with the immunoSEQ multiplex PCR assay. This immuneACCESS table, as held by TCRdb, lists in-frame sequences with V and J called but not all clones. Of the missing ones, under half trace to an unresolved V gene in checked studies; the others have no known cause. This sample gives around 5,700 clones in total; approximately 80% of them show up just once. Roughly 14% of the sample comes from the top ten. The sequenced sample was ileal tissue. These TCRs come from an adult with Crohn's disease.

This rearrangement joins TRBV28 to TRBJ2-1, with 8 positions matching TRBD1. The V gene end was trimmed by 0 bases and the J gene end by 6 bases; junction bases not matched to a gene: 1. This CDR3 is 14 amino acids long. Looked up from germline, CDR1 is MDHEN and CDR2 is SYDVKM. The CDR3 spells CASSLWDRVNEQFF. DNA for the CDR3: TGTGCCAGCAGTTTATGGGACAGGGTCAATGAGCAGTTCTTC.

This chain connects TRBV16 to TRBJ2-2, with no clear D. The germline V gene has CDR1 KGHSY and CDR2 FQNENV. This CDR3 comprises 14 residues. With 0 bases removed from V and 1 base from J, the gap between germline ends came to 3 bases. CDR3 in DNA: TGTGCCAGCAGCCAATCTAAGAACACCGGGGAGCTGTTTTTT. Its protein product is CASSQSKNTGELFF.

The chain carries TRBV4-2 and TRBJ1-2; TRBD1 might be the D (5 bases). V was pared by 1 base and J by 3 bases, with 9 bases between. Germline assignment: CDR1 LGHNA and CDR2 YNFKEQ. CDR3 length: 14 residues. CDR3: CASSQGPGDYGYTF. CDR3 DNA: TGTGCCAGCAGCCAAGGACCGGGGGACTATGGCTACACCTTC.

The V call is TRBV10-3, the J call TRBJ1-1, with 7 bases that match TRBD1. This CDR3 is 16 amino acids long. The V segment lost 4 bases and the J segment 3 bases; nucleotides outside the gene matches: 11. Germline loops: CDR1 ENHRY, CDR2 SYGVKD. In DNA form, the CDR3 reads TGTGCCATCAGTGGTCTTCTGAGGGGGCGCGACACTGAAGCTTTCTTT. It yields the protein CAISGLLRGRDTEAFF.

The V call is TRBV6-5, the J call TRBJ2-4, with TRBD1 matching over 9 bases. The CDR3 covers 15 residues. CDR1 and CDR2 from the germline V gene are MNHEY and SVGAGI. With V trimmed by 4 bases and J by 5 bases, 6 bases remained unmatched. Here the CDR3 reads CASSSPGQGQNIQYF. CDR3 sequence (DNA): TGTGCCAGCAGTTCCCCTGGACAGGGGCAAAACATTCAGTACTTC.

This clone showed up just a few times. The chain uses TRBV19 and TRBJ2-2; D might be TRBD1 (6 bases). V was trimmed by 5 bases and J by 4 bases, leaving 14 bases between them. Germline CDR1 is LNHDA and CDR2 is SQIVND (reference sequence). CDR3 length: 15 amino acids. CDR3 bases: TGTGCCAGTAGTCCCCGCAGGGGTGGCACCGGGGAGCTGTTTTTT. This codes for CASSPRRGGTGELFF.

The chain links TRBV9 to TRBJ2-5; 14 bases are shared with TRBD2. Losses at the gene ends were 3 bases for V and 5 bases for J; bases not matched to a gene: 6. Germline CDR1 SGDLS, CDR2 YYNGEE. CDR3 length equals 16 residues. DNA of the CDR3: TGTGCCAGCAGCGACGGGACTAGCGGGGGAGGTGAGACCCAGTACTTC. Translated, it gives CASSDGTSGGGETQYF.

The chain carries TRBV5-1 and TRBJ2-7; TRBD1 is a possible D gene (5 bases). This CDR3 is built from 16 residues. Germline lookup yields CDR1 SGHRS and CDR2 YFSETQ. The V end lost 1 base, the J end lost 1 base, and 15 bases lay between the germline ends. Here the CDR3 reads CASSLLGTGLSYEQYF. CDR3 sequence (DNA): TGCGCCAGCAGCTTGTTAGGAACAGGCCTTTCCTACGAGCAGTACTTC. The entire variable domain, with the rest obtained from reference TRBV5-1 and TRBJ2-7, is as follows: KAGVTQTPRYLIKTRGQQVTLSCSPISGHRSVSWYQQTPGQGLQFLFEYFSETQRNKGNFPGRFSGRQFSNSRSEMNVSTLELGDSALYLCASSLLGTGLSYEQYFGPGTRLTVT.

This chain links TRBV11-2 with TRBJ2-2; 8 bases line up with TRBD2. The CDR3 sequence is 16 residues long. Germline CDR1 and CDR2: SGHAT and FQNNGV. Germline trimming cut 6 bases from V and 1 base from J; bases unmatched to any gene: 7. CDR3 protein: CASRKIRGGNTGELFF. The CDR3 region has the DNA TGTGCCAGCAGGAAAATTCGGGGGGGGAACACCGGGGAGCTGTTTTTT.

The chain recombines TRBV5-1 with TRBJ2-1; 8 bases line up with TRBD1. Germline assignment: CDR1 SGHRS and CDR2 YFSETQ. The CDR3 loop spans 14 amino acids. The V and J ends lost 0 bases and 9 bases, in that order; junction bases with no gene match: 5. This CDR3 is CASSLVDRDGEQFF. The DNA of the CDR3 is TGCGCCAGCAGCTTGGTGGACAGGGACGGTGAGCAGTTCTTC.

This chain connects TRBV19 to TRBJ2-1, with 10 bases lining up with TRBD2. V shed 5 bases and J 10 bases; nucleotides not matched to a gene: 8. The CDR3 covers 14 residues. Germline CDR1 and CDR2: LNHDA and SQIVND (reference sequence). The CDR3 sequence is CASSSSGSHREQFF. The CDR3 DNA reads TGTGCCAGTAGTTCTAGCGGGAGTCATCGGGAGCAGTTCTTC.

The chain is built from TRBV6-5 and TRBJ1-3; D unresolved. The V end was cut by 5 bases, the J end by 0 bases, with 11 bases between. Germline CDR1 is MNHEY and CDR2 is SVGAGI. This CDR3 has 15 residues. The CDR3 sequence: CASSQTPNSGNTIYF. DNA for the CDR3: TGTGCCAGCAGTCAAACACCAAACTCTGGAAACACCATATATTTT.

The CDR3 reads CSVRGQGTGGYTF. As DNA, the CDR3 is TGCAGCGTCCGCGGACAGGGCACCGGGGGCTACACCTTC. The chain employs TRBV29-1 and TRBJ1-2; 8 nucleotides match TRBD1. Germline trimming cut 6 bases from V and 8 bases from J; bases unmatched to any gene: 11. The germline V gene has CDR1 SQVTM and CDR2 ANQGSEA. This CDR3 has 13 residues.

The V call is TRBV4-1, the J call TRBJ2-7, with 8 bases identical to TRBD1. Germline V lookup: CDR1 MGHRA, CDR2 YSYEKL. Trimming cost V 4 bases and J 3 bases; bases outside gene matches: 8. The CDR3 covers 15 residues. CDR3 loop: CASSRSDGQGYEQYF. The CDR3 region has the DNA TGCGCCAGCAGCCGGTCTGATGGACAGGGCTACGAGCAGTACTTC.

The chain is built from TRBV18 and TRBJ2-6, with 9 positions matching TRBD1. The V gene's germline CDR1 is KGHSH and CDR2 LQKENI. The CDR3 runs 18 residues. The trim removed 3 bases at V and 0 bases at J, leaving 6 bases unmatched. CDR3 sequence reads: CASSPRTGALSGANVLTF. CDR3 in DNA: TGTGCCAGCTCACCCCGGACAGGGGCGCTCTCTGGGGCCAACGTCCTGACTTTC. Full variable domain (rest looked up from reference TRBV18 and TRBJ2-6): NAGVMQNPRHLVRRRGQEARLRCSPMKGHSHVYWYRQLPEEGLKFMVYLQKENIIDESGMPKERFSAEFPKEGPSILRIQQVVRGDSAAYFCASSPRTGALSGANVLTFGAGSRLTVL.

A few counts support this clone. The rearrangement links TRBV7-9 to TRBJ2-1; TRBD2 matches 7 bases. J gave up 9 bases and V 3 bases, and 14 bases lay outside the gene matches. Germline loops: CDR1 SEHNR, CDR2 FQNEAQ (reference sequence). This CDR3 comprises 16 residues. The CDR3 spells CASSFTGKPGGIEQFF. The CDR3 DNA follows: TGTGCCAGCAGCTTCACAGGAAAACCCGGGGGGATTGAGCAGTTCTTC.

The J gene is TRBJ1-4, the V gene TRBV18; D is unclear. Per germline, CDR1 KGHSH and CDR2 LQKENI. The CDR3 has 16 amino acids. V lost 0 bases, J lost 0 bases, and 8 bases lay in between. CDR3 sequence: CASSPPTVATNEKLFF. CDR3 bases: TGTGCCAGCTCACCACCTACAGTAGCAACTAATGAAAAACTGTTTTTT. Complete variable domain (other parts from reference TRBV18 and TRBJ1-4): NAGVMQNPRHLVRRRGQEARLRCSPMKGHSHVYWYRQLPEEGLKFMVYLQKENIIDESGMPKERFSAEFPKEGPSILRIQQVVRGDSAAYFCASSPPTVATNEKLFFGSGTQLSVL.

The chain has TRBV11-3 and TRBJ2-5; no clear D gene. The CDR3 is 13 residues long. Germline CDR1 reads SGHNT; CDR2 reads YENEEA. V lost 0 bases, J lost 7 bases, and 9 bases lay in between. CDR3 DNA sequence: TGTGCCAGCAGCTTAGACCCCATCGGGACCCAGTACTTC. Translation gives CASSLDPIGTQYF.